The source of this TCR beta chain is a study of PD-L1 blockade in urothelial cancer (dated by TCRdb to the late 2010s). General notes on the study: Therapy was started in about 2014 for all patients, and atezolizumab 1,200 mg was administered intravenously every 3 weeks. A median of about 150,000 T cells and 80,000 or so unique TCRs was obtained from blood samples, and a median clonality of roughly 0.082 was observed. Progression-free survival longer than 6 months counted as durable clinical benefit, and TCR features were additionally tested against both progression-free and overall survival. About 90% of the roughly 29 patients were identified as males with urothelial cancer of bladder origin, and a prior smoking history was reported by 18 of 29 patients. Pretreatment blood TCR-seq was available for under 35 patients, at least one posttreatment blood collection was obtained for approximately 24 patients, and tumor TCR-seq was available for approximately 24 patients. Blood samples were analyzed at two time points: 3 weeks after treatment start (second dose) and 6 weeks after treatment start. In the same patients who had TCR sequencing, pretreatment tumors also underwent whole exome sequencing and RNA sequencing. Fewer than ten patients reached durable clinical benefit, while some 20 patients did not. Pretreatment tumor samples, along with matched peripheral blood serially collected before and after atezolizumab treatment, were subjected to TCR sequencing. Patients had an ECOG performance status of 0 or 1 and had received between 0 and 3 prior chemotherapy regimens. Somatic, immune and clinical correlates of response to PD-L1 blockade with atezolizumab in urothelial cancer were the focus of an exploratory multi-omic analysis. The investigation overall reported the following: Among patients with durable benefit, tumor-associated TCR clones showed greater expansion in peripheral blood 3 weeks after treatment started (n ≈ 20, p = 0.022). Because the sample size was small (n of about 29) and many exploratory analyses were performed, the results are intended to be hypothesis-generating. A pretreatment peripheral blood TCR clonality below the median was linked to improved progression-free and overall survival.

From the germline V gene, CDR1 is MDHEN and CDR2 is SYDVKM. Reading from cysteine to phenylalanine, the CDR3 counts 15 amino acids. Here the CDR3 DNA is all that survives: 45 bases in frame from base 1. Here V drops 2 bases and J drops 4 bases, and the junction holds 3 bases not matched to any gene. Of note for this clone: What antigen it recognizes has not been identified. No base quality values were provided; no much bigger clone lies one nucleotide off. The sample carries other DNA sequences with the same CDR3.

Each PCR received spiked-in synthetic TCR analog templates so that absolute template abundance could be estimated from read counts. The immunoSEQ assay was used to amplify TCRbeta CDR3 regions from genomic DNA with bias-controlled V and J gene primers. Sequencing of rearranged TCRbeta segments was done at approximately 20X coverage. For the original study's pipeline: Sequencing errors were corrected by clustering, and CDR3s were annotated against IMGT so that V, D and J genes could be assigned. Downstream analyses used only productive TCRbeta rearrangements, leaving out any out-of-frame or stop-codon sequences. Clonality was computed as one minus Shannon entropy normalized by the log of the number of unique productive sequences. Clones differing between time points or between blood and tumor were identified by Fisher's exact test with Benjamini-Hochberg correction at adjusted p below 0.01. This is the immuneACCESS table as TCRdb keeps it, with only in-frame sequences that have V and J called. A part of the clones is gone; compared with another copy, unresolved V genes explain less than half, and the rest is unexplained. V, J and clone size are taken as reported in that table, and D and trimming were inferred from the DNA itself. This sample has about 74,000 clones in its table, and 90% of those were observed once. The ten largest clones add up to around 4.8% of the sample.

The time point label of this sample denotes: pretreatment peripheral blood. The cohort comprised nearly 30 patients with locally advanced or metastatic urothelial carcinoma treated at Memorial Sloan Kettering on a trial protocol. Peripheral blood mononuclear cells were collected pretreatment and during treatment, with between 1 and 8 total time points obtained per patient. The Qiagen DNeasy Blood extraction kit was used to purify genomic DNA from total PBMCs and tumor samples. PBMCs were collected pretreatment and during treatment and were isolated and stored as previously described. The chain joins TRBV28 to TRBJ2-1, and 9 junctional nucleotides match TRBD2. The source is a man in his 70s with urothelial cancer. This specimen was PBMCs, taken around atezolizumab (anti-PD-L1) treatment. The CDR3 protein: CASSLPLAGYNEQFF. The DNA reads TGTGCCAGCAGTTTACCCCTAGCGGGATACAATGAGCAGTTCTTC. Reference TRBV28 and TRBJ2-1 proteins supply the regions before and after the CDR3; the full variable domain is: DVKVTQSSRYLVKRTGEKVFLECVQDMDHENMFWYRQDPGLGLRLIYFSYDVKMKEKGDIPEGYSVSREKKERFSLILESASTNQTSMYLCASSLPLAGYNEQFFGPGTRLTVL.